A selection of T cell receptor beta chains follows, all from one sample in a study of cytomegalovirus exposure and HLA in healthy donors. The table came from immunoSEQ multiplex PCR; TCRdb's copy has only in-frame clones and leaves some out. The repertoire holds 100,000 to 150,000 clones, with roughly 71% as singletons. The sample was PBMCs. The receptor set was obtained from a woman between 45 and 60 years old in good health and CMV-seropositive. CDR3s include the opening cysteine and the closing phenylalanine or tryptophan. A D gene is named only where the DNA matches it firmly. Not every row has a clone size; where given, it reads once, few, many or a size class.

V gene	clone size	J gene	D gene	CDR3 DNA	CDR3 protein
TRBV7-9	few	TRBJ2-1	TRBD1	TGTGCCAGCAGCTTATCCGGGACAGGTTTTCCCAATGAGCAGTTCTTC	CASSLSGTGFPNEQFF
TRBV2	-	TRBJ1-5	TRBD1	TGTGCCAGCAGACGACAGGGAAGGAATCAGCCCCAGCATTTT	CASRRQGRNQPQHF
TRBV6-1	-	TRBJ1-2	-	TGTGCCAGCAGTGAATCCAACAGACGGGGCTACACCTTC	CASSESNRRGYTF
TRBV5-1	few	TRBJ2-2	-	TGCGCCAGCAGCCCGGGACACACTAACACCGGGGAGCTGTTTTTT	CASSPGHTNTGELFF
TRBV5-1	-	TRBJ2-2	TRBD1	TGCGCCAGCAGCTCAGGGGGCGCGAACACCGGGGAGCTGTTTTTT	CASSSGGANTGELFF
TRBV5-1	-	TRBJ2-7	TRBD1	TGCGCCAGCAGCTTGGGAGACAGGGCTTCCGAGCAGTACTTC	CASSLGDRASEQYF
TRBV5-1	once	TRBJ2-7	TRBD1	TGCGCCAGCAGCTTTGACAGGGGCTACGCCTACGAGCAGTACTTC	CASSFDRGYAYEQYF
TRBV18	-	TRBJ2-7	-	TGTGCCAGCTCACCAGAGGATTTGCACGACGAGCAGTACTTC	CASSPEDLHDEQYF
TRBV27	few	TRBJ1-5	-	TGTGCCAGCAGTTTCGGGACACCAAAGGCAAGCAATCAGCCCCAGCATTTT	CASSFGTPKASNQPQHF
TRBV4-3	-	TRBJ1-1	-	TGCGCCAGCAGCCAAGAGAGGGGGGGCACTGAAGCTTTCTTT	CASSQERGGTEAFF
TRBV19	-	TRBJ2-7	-	TGTGCCAGTAGATTCGCGGGGGAGCAGTACTTC	CASRFAGEQYF
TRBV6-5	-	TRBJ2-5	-	TGTGCCAGCAGCCGGACCAGGGGAGAAGAGACCCAGTACTTC	CASSRTRGEETQYF
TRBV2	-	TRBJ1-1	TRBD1	TGTGCCAGCATTAGGACAGGGCGGAACACTGAAGCTTTCTTT	CASIRTGRNTEAFF
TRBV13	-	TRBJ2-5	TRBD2	TGTGCCAGCAGCCCTGGACTAGGGGAGACCCAGTACTTC	CASSPGLGETQYF
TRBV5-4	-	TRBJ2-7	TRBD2	TGTGCCAGCAGCCCGACTAGCGGGTCCTACGAGCAGTACTTC	CASSPTSGSYEQYF
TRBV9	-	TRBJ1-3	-	TGTGCCAGCAGCGCAGGGGTTGGAAACACCATATATTTT	CASSAGVGNTIYF
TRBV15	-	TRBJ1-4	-	TGTGCCACCAGCGCCGAGTTGAGAACCGAAAAACTGTTTTTT	CATSAELRTEKLFF
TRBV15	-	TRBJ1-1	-	TGTGCCACCAGCAGGGGGGGAGGGACAAGAAGTGCTTTCTTT	CATSRGGGTRSAFF
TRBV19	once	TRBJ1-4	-	TGTGCCAGTAGTATCAGGGCCAATGAAAAACTGTTTTTT	CASSIRANEKLFF
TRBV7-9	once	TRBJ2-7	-	TGTGCCAGCAGCTGGACAGGAGGGGAGCAGTACTTC	CASSWTGGEQYF
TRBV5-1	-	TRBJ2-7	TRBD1	TGCGCCAGCAGCCCATCCGGACAGGGCTACGAGCAGTACTTC	CASSPSGQGYEQYF
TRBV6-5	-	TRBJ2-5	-	TGTGCCAGCATGGACTGGCAAGAGACCCAGTACTTC	CASMDWQETQYF
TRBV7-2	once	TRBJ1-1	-	TGTGCCAGCAGCTTTTCCAGCCCAGGCGCTGAAGCTTTCTTT	CASSFSSPGAEAFF
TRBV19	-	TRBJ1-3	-	TGTGCCAGTAGTATTAAACCGGGGACTGGAAACACCATATATTTT	CASSIKPGTGNTIYF
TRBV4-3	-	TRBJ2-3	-	TGCGCCAGCAGCCAAGATAGCCGAGATACGCAGTATTTT	CASSQDSRDTQYF
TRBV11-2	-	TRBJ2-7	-	TGTGCCAGCAGTCCTTACACAAGATCGTTCTACGAGCAGTACTTC	CASSPYTRSFYEQYF
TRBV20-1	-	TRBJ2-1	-	TGCAGTGCTAGCCGGTACAATGAGCAGTTCTTC	CSASRYNEQFF
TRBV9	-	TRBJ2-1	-	TGTGCCACCAATGGGGGGAGCCGCTACAATGAGCAGTTCTTC	CATNGGSRYNEQFF
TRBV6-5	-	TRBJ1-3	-	TGTGCCGCCCGCAGGGCTGCTGGAAACACCATATATTTT	CAARRAAGNTIYF
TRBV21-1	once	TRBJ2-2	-	TGTGCCACTCCCATCGGGAGTGGCAGTATCGGGGAGCTGTTTTTT	CATPIGSGSIGELFF
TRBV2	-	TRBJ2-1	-	TGTGCCAGCAGTGCGGGGGTGAGCTCCTACAATGAGCAGTTCTTC	CASSAGVSSYNEQFF
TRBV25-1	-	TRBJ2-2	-	TGTGCCAGCTACTCGCTCGCCGGGGAGCTGTTTTTT	CASYSLAGELFF
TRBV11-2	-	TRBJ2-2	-	TGTGCCAGCAGCTTTGCAGGGGTTAACACCGGGGAGCTGTTTTTT	CASSFAGVNTGELFF
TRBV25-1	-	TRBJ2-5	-	TGTGCCAGCAGTGGGGACATCGAAGAGACCCAGTACTTC	CASSGDIEETQYF
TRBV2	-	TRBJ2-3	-	TGTGCCAGCAGTGCCCCCGGGGGAAGGACAGATACGCAGTATTTT	CASSAPGGRTDTQYF